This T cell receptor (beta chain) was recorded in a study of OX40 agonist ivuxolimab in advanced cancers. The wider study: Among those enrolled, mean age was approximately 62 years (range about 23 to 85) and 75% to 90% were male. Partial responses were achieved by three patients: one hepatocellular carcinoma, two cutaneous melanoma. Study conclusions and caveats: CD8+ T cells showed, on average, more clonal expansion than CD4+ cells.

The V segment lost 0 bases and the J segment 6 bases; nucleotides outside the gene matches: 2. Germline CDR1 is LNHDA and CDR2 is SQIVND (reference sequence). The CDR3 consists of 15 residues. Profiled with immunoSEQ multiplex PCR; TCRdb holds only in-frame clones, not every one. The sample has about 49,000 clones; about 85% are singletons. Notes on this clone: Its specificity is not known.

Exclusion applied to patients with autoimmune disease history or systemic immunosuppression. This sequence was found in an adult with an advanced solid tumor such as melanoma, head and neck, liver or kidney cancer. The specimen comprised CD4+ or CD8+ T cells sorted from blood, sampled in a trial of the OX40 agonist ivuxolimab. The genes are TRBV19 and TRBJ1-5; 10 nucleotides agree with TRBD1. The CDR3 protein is CASSIEGDRGQPQHF. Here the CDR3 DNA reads TGTGCCAGTAGTATAGAAGGGGACAGGGGTCAGCCCCAGCATTTT.